This is a list of T cell receptor beta chains from one sample in a study of blood T cell repertoires in COVID-19. Measured with immunoSEQ multiplex PCR; TCRdb has only the in-frame clones, and not every one. The sample shows under 200,000 clones, about 85% of them seen only once. Sequencing was carried out using peripheral blood. All receptors derive from a man aged 55 to 70 who had recovered from COVID-19. The CDR3 runs from the conserved cysteine through the conserved F or W. Each record gives: J gene, clone size, V gene, CDR3 protein. A row's size may be missing; if present it is once, few, many or a size class.

J: TRBJ2-7
size: NA
V: TRBV5-1
CDR3: CASSLAGGTSGEQYF

J: TRBJ1-5
size: NA
V: TRBV10-2
CDR3: CASSESPGSSNQPQHF

J: TRBJ1-4
size: NA
V: TRBV6-5
CDR3: CASTPDRANEKLFF

J: TRBJ1-5
size: NA
V: TRBV6-5
CDR3: CASSYQSNQPQHF

J: TRBJ2-5
size: NA
V: TRBV3-1/TRBV3-2
CDR3: CASSQRGGEETQYF

J: TRBJ2-5
size: NA
V: TRBV7-3
CDR3: CASSLIGTRQETQYF

J: TRBJ1-6
size: NA
V: TRBV5-1
CDR3: CASSPSYRESSYNSPLHF

J: TRBJ2-3
size: NA
V: TRBV19
CDR3: CASSGGLSGGTPSTDTQYF

J: TRBJ1-2
size: NA
V: TRBV24-1
CDR3: CATSDSRVGDYGYTF

J: TRBJ2-4
size: NA
V: TRBV10-3
CDR3: CAISELGGANKNIQYF

J: TRBJ1-2
size: once
V: TRBV7-9
CDR3: CASSFRDGYTF

J: TRBJ2-3
size: NA
V: TRBV4-3
CDR3: CASSQALAVTDTQYF

J: TRBJ1-5
size: NA
V: TRBV4-1
CDR3: CASSQELRTGEQPQHF

J: TRBJ2-5
size: NA
V: TRBV19
CDR3: CASSRDRDSGETQYF

J: TRBJ1-6
size: NA
V: TRBV14
CDR3: CASSQVNSLNSPLHF

J: TRBJ1-6
size: NA
V: TRBV7-2
CDR3: CASSRRQGITYNSPLHF

J: TRBJ2-2
size: NA
V: TRBV5-1
CDR3: CASSTNGQDTGELFF

J: TRBJ2-5
size: NA
V: TRBV7-9
CDR3: CASSERLAETQYF

J: TRBJ1-2
size: NA
V: TRBV19
CDR3: CASSIVPRGSGDYGYTF

J: TRBJ2-7
size: NA
V: TRBV6-5
CDR3: CASRGAPGGEQYF

J: TRBJ1-1
size: NA
V: TRBV7-2
CDR3: CASSPGFENTEAFF

J: TRBJ1-4
size: NA
V: TRBV3-1/TRBV3-2
CDR3: CASSRLTGNEKLFF

J: TRBJ1-2
size: NA
V: TRBV5-4
CDR3: CASSQQGTLGYTF

J: TRBJ2-3
size: NA
V: TRBV5-1
CDR3: CASSSQTGGDTQYF

J: TRBJ1-1
size: NA
V: TRBV4-3
CDR3: CASSQAHADREVFF

J: TRBJ2-5
size: NA
V: TRBV5-1
CDR3: CASSLAPGDVGTQYF

J: TRBJ2-2
size: NA
V: TRBV5-8
CDR3: CASSFNGQKNTGELFF

J: TRBJ2-7
size: NA
V: TRBV27
CDR3: CASSFLTSGTGDYEQYF

J: TRBJ2-3
size: NA
V: TRBV4-2
CDR3: CASSREADLTDTQYF

J: TRBJ2-3
size: NA
V: TRBV2
CDR3: CASSEGTGYLLTDTQYF

J: TRBJ2-1
size: NA
V: TRBV2
CDR3: CASSEEGQGRQFF

J: TRBJ1-1
size: NA
V: TRBV6-5
CDR3: CASSPGSGNTEAFF

J: TRBJ1-2
size: NA
V: TRBV2
CDR3: CASRATGRSDGYTF

J: TRBJ1-2
size: NA
V: TRBV25-1
CDR3: CASSGLDRSPNGYTF

J: TRBJ2-3
size: NA
V: TRBV4-1
CDR3: CASSQDSRATQYF

J: TRBJ1-5
size: NA
V: TRBV12-3/TRBV12-4
CDR3: CASSLGGGEPQHF

J: TRBJ2-4
size: NA
V: TRBV5-1
CDR3: CASSLPLMDSLAKNIQYF

J: TRBJ1-1
size: NA
V: TRBV6-5
CDR3: CASSYDRGQTEAFF

J: TRBJ2-3
size: NA
V: TRBV4-2
CDR3: CASSQEPGLTDTQYF

J: TRBJ1-3
size: NA
V: TRBV12-5
CDR3: CASFLNRNTIYF

J: TRBJ1-5
size: NA
V: TRBV6-5
CDR3: CASSYGQGTGQPQHF

J: TRBJ1-5
size: NA
V: TRBV5-1
CDR3: CASSSGQIGQPQHF

J: TRBJ1-1
size: NA
V: TRBV12-3/TRBV12-4
CDR3: CASTYRVSTFF

J: TRBJ1-1
size: NA
V: TRBV19
CDR3: CASSIRDTEAFF

J: TRBJ2-5
size: NA
V: TRBV7-8
CDR3: CASRPLAGGLGETQYF

J: TRBJ1-5
size: NA
V: TRBV5-1
CDR3: CASSLEEEIPWQPQHF